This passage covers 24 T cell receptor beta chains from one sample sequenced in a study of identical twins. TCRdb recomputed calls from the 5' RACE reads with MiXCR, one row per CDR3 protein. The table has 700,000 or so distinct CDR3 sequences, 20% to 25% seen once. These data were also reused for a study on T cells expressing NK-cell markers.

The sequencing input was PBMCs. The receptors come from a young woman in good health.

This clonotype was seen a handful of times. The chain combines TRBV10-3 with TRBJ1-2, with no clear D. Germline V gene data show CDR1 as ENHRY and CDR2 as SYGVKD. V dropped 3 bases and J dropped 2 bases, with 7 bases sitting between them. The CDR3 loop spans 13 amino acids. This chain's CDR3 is CAISEGGNYGYTF. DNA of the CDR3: TGTGCCATCAGTGAAGGCGGAAACTATGGCTACACCTTC.

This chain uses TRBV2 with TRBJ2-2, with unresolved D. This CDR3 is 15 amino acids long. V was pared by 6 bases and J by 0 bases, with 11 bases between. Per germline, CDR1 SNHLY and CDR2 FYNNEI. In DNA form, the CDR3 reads TGTGCCAGCAGGCTTGGAGCATCGAACACCGGGGAGCTGTTTTTT. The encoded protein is CASRLGASNTGELFF. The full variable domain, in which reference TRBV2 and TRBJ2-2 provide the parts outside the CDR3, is EPEVTQTPSHQVTQMGQEVILRCVPISNHLYFYWYRQILGQKVEFLVSFYNNEISEKSEIFDDQFSVERPDGSNFTLKIRSTKLEDSAMYFCASRLGASNTGELFFGEGSRLTVL.

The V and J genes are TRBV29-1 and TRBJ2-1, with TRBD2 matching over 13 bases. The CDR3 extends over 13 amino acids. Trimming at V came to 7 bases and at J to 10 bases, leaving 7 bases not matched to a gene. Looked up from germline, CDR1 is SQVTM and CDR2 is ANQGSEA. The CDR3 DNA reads TGCAGCGAACAACTAGCGGGGGGGGCAGAGCAGTTCTTC. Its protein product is CSEQLAGGAEQFF.

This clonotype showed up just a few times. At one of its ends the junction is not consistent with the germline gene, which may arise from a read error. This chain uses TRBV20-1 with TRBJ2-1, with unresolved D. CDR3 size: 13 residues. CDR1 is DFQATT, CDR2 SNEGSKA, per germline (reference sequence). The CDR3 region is CSARRTLYDEQFF. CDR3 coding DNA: TGCAGTGCTAGGCGGACCCTCTACGATGAGCAGTTCTTC.

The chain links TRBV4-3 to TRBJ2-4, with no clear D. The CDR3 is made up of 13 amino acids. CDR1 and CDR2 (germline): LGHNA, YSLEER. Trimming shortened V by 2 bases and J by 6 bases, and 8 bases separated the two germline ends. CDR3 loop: CASSQKGGNIQYF. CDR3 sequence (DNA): TGCGCCAGCAGCCAAAAAGGCGGAAACATTCAGTACTTC.

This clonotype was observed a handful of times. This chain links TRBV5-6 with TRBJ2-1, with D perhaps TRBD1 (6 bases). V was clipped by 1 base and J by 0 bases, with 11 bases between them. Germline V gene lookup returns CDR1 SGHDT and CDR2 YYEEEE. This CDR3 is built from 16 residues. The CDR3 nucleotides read TGTGCCAGCAGCTTGAAGGGGGAAAGCTCCTACAATGAGCAGTTCTTC. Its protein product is CASSLKGESSYNEQFF.

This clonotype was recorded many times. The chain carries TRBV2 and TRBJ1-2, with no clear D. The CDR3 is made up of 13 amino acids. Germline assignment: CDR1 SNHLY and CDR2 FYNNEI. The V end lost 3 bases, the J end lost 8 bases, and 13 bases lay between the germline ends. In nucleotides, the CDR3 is TGTGCCAGCAGTGATCCGACGGCCCTGGGCTACACCTTC. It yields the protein CASSDPTALGYTF. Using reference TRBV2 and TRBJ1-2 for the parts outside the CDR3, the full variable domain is EPEVTQTPSHQVTQMGQEVILRCVPISNHLYFYWYRQILGQKVEFLVSFYNNEISEKSEIFDDQFSVERPDGSNFTLKIRSTKLEDSAMYFCASSDPTALGYTFGSGTRLTVV.

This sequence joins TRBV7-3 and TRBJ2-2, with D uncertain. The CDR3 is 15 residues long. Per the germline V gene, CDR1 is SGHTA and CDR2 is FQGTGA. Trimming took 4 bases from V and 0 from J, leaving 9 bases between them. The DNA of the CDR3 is TGTGCCAGCAGCTCGCGGCCCTCGAACACCGGGGAGCTGTTTTTT. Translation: CASSSRPSNTGELFF. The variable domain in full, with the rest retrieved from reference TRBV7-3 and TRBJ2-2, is GAGVSQTPSNKVTEKGKYVELRCDPISGHTALYWYRQSLGQGPEFLIYFQGTGAADDSGLPNDRFFAVRPEGSVSTLKIQRTERGDSAVYLCASSSRPSNTGELFFGEGSRLTVL.

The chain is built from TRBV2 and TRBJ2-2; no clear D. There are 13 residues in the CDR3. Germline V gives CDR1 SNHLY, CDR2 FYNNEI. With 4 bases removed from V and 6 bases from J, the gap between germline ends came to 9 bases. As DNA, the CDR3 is TGTGCCAGCAGTGTAGTTTTCGCCGGGGAGCTGTTTTTT. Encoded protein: CASSVVFAGELFF.

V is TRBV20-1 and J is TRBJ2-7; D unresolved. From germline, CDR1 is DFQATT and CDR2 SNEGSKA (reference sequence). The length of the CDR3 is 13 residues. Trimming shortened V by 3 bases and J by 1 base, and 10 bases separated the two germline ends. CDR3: CSARSSRSYEQYF. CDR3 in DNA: TGCAGTGCTAGGTCCTCTCGTTCCTACGAGCAGTACTTC.

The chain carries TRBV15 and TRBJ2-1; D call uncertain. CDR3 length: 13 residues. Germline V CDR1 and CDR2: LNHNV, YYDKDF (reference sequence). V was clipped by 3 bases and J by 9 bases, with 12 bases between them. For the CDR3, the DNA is TGTGCCACCAGCAGTTCCACGCGGACTGAGCAGTTCTTC. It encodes CATSSSTRTEQFF.

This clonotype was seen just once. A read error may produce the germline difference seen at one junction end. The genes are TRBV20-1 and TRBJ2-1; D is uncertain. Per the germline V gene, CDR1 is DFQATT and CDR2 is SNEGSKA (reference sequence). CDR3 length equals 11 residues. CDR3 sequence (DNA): TGCAGTGCTAGAGGCTACAATGAGCAGCTCTTC. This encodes CSARGYNEQLF.

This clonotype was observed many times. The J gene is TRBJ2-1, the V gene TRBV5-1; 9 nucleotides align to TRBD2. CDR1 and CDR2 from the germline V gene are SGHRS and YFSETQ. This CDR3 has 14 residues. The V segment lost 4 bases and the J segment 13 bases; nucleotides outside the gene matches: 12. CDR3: CASSPEGGGAGQFF. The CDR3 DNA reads TGCGCCAGCAGCCCGGAAGGCGGGGGGGCGGGTCAGTTCTTC.

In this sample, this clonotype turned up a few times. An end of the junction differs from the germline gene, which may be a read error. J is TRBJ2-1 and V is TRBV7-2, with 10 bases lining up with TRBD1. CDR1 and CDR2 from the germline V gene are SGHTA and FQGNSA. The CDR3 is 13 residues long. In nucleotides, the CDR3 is TGTGCCAGCAGCTTAGGAGCCGGGACAGGGGTGATCTTC. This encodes CASSLGAGTGVIF.

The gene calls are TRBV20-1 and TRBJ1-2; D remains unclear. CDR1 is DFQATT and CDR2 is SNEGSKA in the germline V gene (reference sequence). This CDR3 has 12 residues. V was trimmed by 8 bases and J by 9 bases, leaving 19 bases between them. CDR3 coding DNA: TGCAGTTCTTACGAGGGTCCGGGGAGCTACACCTTC. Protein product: CSSYEGPGSYTF.

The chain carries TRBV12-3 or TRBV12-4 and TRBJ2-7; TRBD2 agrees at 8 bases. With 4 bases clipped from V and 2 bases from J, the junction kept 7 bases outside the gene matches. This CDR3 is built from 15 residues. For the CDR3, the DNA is TGTGCCAGCAGTTCGGCCGGGAGGGGGGCCTACGAGCAGTACTTC. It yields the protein CASSSAGRGAYEQYF.

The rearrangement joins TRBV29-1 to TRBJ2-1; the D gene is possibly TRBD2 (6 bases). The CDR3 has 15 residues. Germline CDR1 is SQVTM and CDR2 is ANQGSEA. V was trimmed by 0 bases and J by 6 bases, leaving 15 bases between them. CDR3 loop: CSVEDPLGDSNEQFF. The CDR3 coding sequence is TGCAGCGTTGAAGACCCCTTGGGGGACTCCAATGAGCAGTTCTTC.

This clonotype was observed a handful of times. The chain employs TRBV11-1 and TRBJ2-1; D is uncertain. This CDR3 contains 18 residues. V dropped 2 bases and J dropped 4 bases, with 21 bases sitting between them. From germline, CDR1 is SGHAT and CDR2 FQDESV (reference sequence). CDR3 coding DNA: TGTGCCAGCAGCTTACACCCCCTTTGGGCGGCCGGATACAATGAGCAGTTCTTC. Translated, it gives CASSLHPLWAAGYNEQFF.

The CDR3 sequence: CASAPGNTGELFF. DNA of the CDR3: TGTGCTAGTGCCCCGGGGAACACCGGGGAGCTGTTTTTT. This sequence joins TRBV12-5 and TRBJ2-2; D ambiguous. Trimming stripped 7 bases from V and 1 base from J, with 7 bases between. The germline gives CDR1 LGHNT, CDR2 FRNRAP. CDR3 size: 13 residues.

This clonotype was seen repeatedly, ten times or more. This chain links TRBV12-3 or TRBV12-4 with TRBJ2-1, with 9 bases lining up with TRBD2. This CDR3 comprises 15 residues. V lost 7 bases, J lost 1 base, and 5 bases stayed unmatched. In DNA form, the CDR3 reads TGTGCCAGCACCTTTAGCGGGGGATCCTACAATGAGCAGTTCTTC. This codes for CASTFSGGSYNEQFF.

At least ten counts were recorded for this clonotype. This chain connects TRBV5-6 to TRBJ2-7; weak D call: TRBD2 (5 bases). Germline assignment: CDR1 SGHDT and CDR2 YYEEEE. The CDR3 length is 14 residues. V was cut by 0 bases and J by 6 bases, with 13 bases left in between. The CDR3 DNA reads TGTGCCAGCAGCTTGGAAGGTGGACGGGGCGAGCAGTACTTC. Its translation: CASSLEGGRGEQYF. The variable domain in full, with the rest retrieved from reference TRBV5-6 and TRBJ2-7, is DAGVTQSPTHLIKTRGQQVTLRCSPKSGHDTVSWYQQALGQGPQFIFQYYEEEERQRGNFPDRFSGHQFPNYSSELNVNALLLGDSALYLCASSLEGGRGEQYFGPGTRLTVT.

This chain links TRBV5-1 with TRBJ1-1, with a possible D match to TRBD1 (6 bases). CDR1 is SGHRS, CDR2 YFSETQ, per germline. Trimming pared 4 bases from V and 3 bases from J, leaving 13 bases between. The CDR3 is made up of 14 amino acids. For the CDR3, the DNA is TGCGCCAGCAGCGTAGGGGGGCGGTACACTGAAGCTTTCTTT. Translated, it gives CASSVGGRYTEAFF.

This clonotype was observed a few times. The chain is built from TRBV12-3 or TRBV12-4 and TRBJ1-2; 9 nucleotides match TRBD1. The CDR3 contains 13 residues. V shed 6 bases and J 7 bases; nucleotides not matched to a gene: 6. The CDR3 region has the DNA TGTGCCAGCAGCGGGACAGGGTTTTTTGGCTACACCTTC. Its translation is CASSGTGFFGYTF.

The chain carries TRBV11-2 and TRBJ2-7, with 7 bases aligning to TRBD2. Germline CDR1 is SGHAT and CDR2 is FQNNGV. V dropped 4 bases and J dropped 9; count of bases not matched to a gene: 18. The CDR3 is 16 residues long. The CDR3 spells CASSSPLAASGPGQYF. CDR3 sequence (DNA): TGTGCCAGCAGCTCGCCCCTAGCGGCCTCAGGGCCGGGGCAGTACTTC.